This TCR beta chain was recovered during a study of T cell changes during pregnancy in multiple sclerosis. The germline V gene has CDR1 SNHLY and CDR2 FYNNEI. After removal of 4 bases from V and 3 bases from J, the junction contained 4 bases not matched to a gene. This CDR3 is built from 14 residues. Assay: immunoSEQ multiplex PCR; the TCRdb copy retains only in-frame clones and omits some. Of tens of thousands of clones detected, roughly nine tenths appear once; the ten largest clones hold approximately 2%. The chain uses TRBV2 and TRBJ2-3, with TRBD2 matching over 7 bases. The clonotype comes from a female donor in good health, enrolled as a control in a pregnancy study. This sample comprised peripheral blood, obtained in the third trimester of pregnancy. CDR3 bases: TGTGCCAGCAGTGGGAGGGGAGGGACAGATACGCAGTATTTT. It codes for CASSGRGGTDTQYF.